This entry is about one TCR beta chain. Germline V gene data show CDR1 as MNHEY and CDR2 as SMNVEV (reference sequence). The length of the CDR3 is 14 residues. Trimming took 0 bases from V and 4 from J, leaving 9 bases between them. TCRdb keeps only in-frame clones here, not all; method: immunoSEQ multiplex PCR. The top ten hold 20% to 25% of the sample, which has approximately 40,000 clones, roughly 83% seen once. Samples of blood were obtained at baseline, on cycle 4 day 1, and on cycle 7 day 1. The sample originates from a study of OX40 agonist ivuxolimab in advanced cancers. The chain is built from TRBV27 and TRBJ1-1; unclear D gene. The sequence derives from an adult with an advanced solid tumor such as melanoma, head and neck, liver or kidney cancer. The sample consisted of CD4+ or CD8+ T cells sorted from blood, taken in a trial of the OX40 agonist ivuxolimab. Here the CDR3 DNA reads TGTGCCAGCAGTTTATCGAACGGCGTCACTGAAGCTTTCTTT. Translated: CASSLSNGVTEAFF.